One sample yielded the 29 T cell receptor beta chains listed below, sequenced in a study of cytotoxic CD8 clonotypes in ibrutinib-treated CLL. Some clones are missing from TCRdb's copy, which holds only in-frame ones; the method was immunoSEQ multiplex PCR. The sample shows hundreds of thousands of clones, around four fifths of them seen only once. Sequenced material: PBMCs, taken before ibrutinib treatment. The receptors were gathered from a human donor with chronic lymphocytic leukemia.

This chain links TRBV4-1 with TRBJ1-3; 7 bases agree with TRBD1. V gave up 2 bases and J gave up 4 bases; unmatched junction bases: 8. The CDR3 loop spans 16 amino acids. The germline V gene encodes CDR1 MGHRA and CDR2 YSYEKL. In DNA form, the CDR3 reads TGCGCCAGCAGCCAACTAGGCGGGACAGCAGGAAACACCATATATTTT. It is translated as CASSQLGGTAGNTIYF.

The chain carries TRBV5-4 and TRBJ1-2; D gene unclear. The germline V and J ends were trimmed by 4 bases and 6 bases, with 19 bases remaining between them. The CDR3 sequence is 15 residues long. CDR1 is SGHNT and CDR2 is YYREEE in the germline V gene (reference sequence). CDR3 coding DNA: TGTGCCAGCAGCCCAAATTCTCTCCCTGTGAATGGCTACACCTTC. Protein sequence: CASSPNSLPVNGYTF. The full variable domain, completed using reference TRBV5-4 and TRBJ1-2, is ETGVTQSPTHLIKTRGQQVTLRCSSQSGHNTVSWYQQALGQGPQFIFQYYREEENGRGNFPPRFSGLQFPNYSSELNVNALELDDSALYLCASSPNSLPVNGYTFGSGTRLTVV.

The CDR3 is CASSYSIREEETQYF. Here the CDR3 DNA reads TGTGCCAGCAGTTACTCGATACGGGAGGAAGAGACCCAGTACTTC. V gene TRBV6-5 combines with J gene TRBJ2-5; 7 positions agree with TRBD2. V gave up 0 bases and J gave up 3 bases; unmatched junction bases: 4. This CDR3 spans 15 amino acids. Per germline, CDR1 MNHEY and CDR2 SVGAGI.

V usage is TRBV5-1 and J usage is TRBJ1-2; D perhaps matches TRBD1 (6 bases). The CDR3 runs 15 residues. Germline values: CDR1 SGHRS, CDR2 YFSETQ. V lost 0 bases and J lost 4, with 13 bases in between. The DNA of the CDR3 is TGCGCCAGCAGCTTGGATACAGGGTTCAGCTATGGCTACACCTTC. Translating it yields CASSLDTGFSYGYTF. Full variable domain (missing parts from reference TRBV5-1 and TRBJ1-2): KAGVTQTPRYLIKTRGQQVTLSCSPISGHRSVSWYQQTPGQGLQFLFEYFSETQRNKGNFPGRFSGRQFSNSRSEMNVSTLELGDSALYLCASSLDTGFSYGYTFGSGTRLTVV.

The chain has TRBV25-1 and TRBJ2-7, with D tentatively TRBD2 (6 bases). CDR1 and CDR2 from the germline V gene are MGHDK and SYGVNS. This CDR3 comprises 15 residues. V lost 4 bases to trimming and J lost 3 bases, with 16 bases between them. CDR3 bases: TGTGCCAGCAGTGGCGGGACGCTTACTTACTACGAGCAGTACTTC. It yields the protein CASSGGTLTYYEQYF.

This clone appeared a single time. This chain links TRBV27 with TRBJ2-5; 8 nucleotides agree with TRBD1. Germline-derived CDR1 and CDR2 are MNHEY and SMNVEV (reference sequence). CDR3 size: 17 residues. V was clipped by 6 bases and J by 4 bases; unmatched bases: 16. The CDR3 is CASRKKVLDRDLETQYF. The DNA for the CDR3 is TGTGCCAGCAGGAAAAAAGTCTTGGACAGGGATTTAGAGACCCAGTACTTC.

This chain links TRBV5-1 with TRBJ1-2; D is possibly TRBD1 (6 bases). CDR1 is SGHRS and CDR2 is YFSETQ in the germline V gene. Trimming left V 0 bases short and J 4 bases short, with 13 bases between. The CDR3 runs 15 residues. In DNA, the CDR3 is TGCGCCAGCAGCTTGGGAGTCGGGGGCGCCTATGGCTACACCTTC. It encodes CASSLGVGGAYGYTF.

The rearrangement joins TRBV2 to TRBJ2-3, with a tentative D call TRBD2 (5 bases). CDR3 length: 14 amino acids. Germline CDR1 reads SNHLY; CDR2 reads FYNNEI. Trimming shortened V by 7 bases and J by 0 bases, and 11 bases separated the two germline ends. CDR3 loop: CASMRSGSTDTQYF. For the CDR3, the DNA is TGTGCCAGCATGCGGAGCGGAAGCACAGATACGCAGTATTTT.

The rearrangement joins TRBV19 to TRBJ1-5; D perhaps matches TRBD1 (5 bases). The V gene lost 7 bases and the J gene lost 0 bases, with 16 bases spanning the gap. Germline V gene lookup returns CDR1 LNHDA and CDR2 SQIVND (reference sequence). CDR3 size: 16 residues. The CDR3 region has the DNA TGTGCCAGTACCGCCCGGGACCATTATAGCAATCAGCCCCAGCATTTT. Translating gives CASTARDHYSNQPQHF.

Here the CDR3 DNA reads TGTGCCAGCAGCTCGCGGGACGGCCAACGGTTCTTC. Translating gives CASSSRDGQRFF. The rearrangement links TRBV7-3 to TRBJ2-1, with a possible D match to TRBD2 (6 bases). Germline V gene sequence: CDR1 SGHTA, CDR2 FQGTGA. This CDR3 has 12 residues. Trimming cost V 4 bases and J 15 bases, with 16 bases left between them.

There are a few counts of this clone. Other DNA sequences in this specimen translate into the identical CDR3. This chain connects TRBV7-9 to TRBJ1-5; the match to TRBD1 covers 10 bases. The V segment lost 1 base and the J segment 6 bases; nucleotides outside the gene matches: 3. This CDR3 is built from 15 residues. Per the germline V gene, CDR1 is SEHNR and CDR2 is FQNEAQ (reference sequence). CDR3 sequence reads: CASSLGTGGFQPQHF. The CDR3 DNA is TGTGCCAGCAGCTTAGGGACAGGGGGGTTTCAGCCCCAGCATTTT.

The chain is built from TRBV6-1 and TRBJ1-5; D is undetermined. This CDR3 has 13 amino acids. Germline V gene sequence: CDR1 MNHNS, CDR2 SASEGT. V lost 9 bases and J 0 bases, leaving 9 bases between the germline ends. CDR3 sequence (DNA): TGTGCCAGTCAACAGAATAGCAATCAGCCCCAGCATTTT. Translation gives CASQQNSNQPQHF.

The CDR3 nucleotides are TGTGCCAGCAGTTATGGGGCCAGGCTAGATACGCAGTATTTT. Amino acids: CASSYGARLDTQYF. The rearrangement links TRBV6-5 to TRBJ2-3, with D tentatively TRBD1 (5 bases). This CDR3 is 14 amino acids long. The germline CDR1 and CDR2 sequences are MNHEY and SVGAGI. V lost 3 bases and J 5 bases, leaving 12 bases between the germline ends.

The V and J genes are TRBV15 and TRBJ2-7, with 14 nucleotides matching TRBD2. Germline V gene data show CDR1 as LNHNV and CDR2 as YYDKDF (reference sequence). CDR3 length equals 15 residues. With V trimmed by 5 bases and J by 2 bases, 2 bases remained unmatched. CDR3 DNA: TGTGCCACCAGCGGGGGACTAGCGGGAGCCTACGAGCAGTACTTC. Amino acid sequence: CATSGGLAGAYEQYF.

Written as DNA, the CDR3 is TGTGCCAGCAGTACGGGACAGGCGGGAAAACTGTTTTTT. It translates to CASSTGQAGKLFF. J is TRBJ1-4 and V is TRBV2; 8 nucleotides agree with TRBD1. Germline CDR1 is SNHLY and CDR2 is FYNNEI. The CDR3 spans 13 residues. The V segment lost 5 bases and the J segment 10 bases; nucleotides outside the gene matches: 6.

This sequence joins TRBV6-1 and TRBJ1-1; 10 nucleotides line up with TRBD1. With 4 bases clipped from V and 5 bases from J, the junction kept 10 bases outside the gene matches. Germline assignment: CDR1 MNHNS and CDR2 SASEGT. The CDR3 length is 16 residues. CDR3 region: CASSGLDRGPDTEAFF. The CDR3 region has the DNA TGTGCCAGCAGTGGCCTTGACAGGGGGCCGGATACTGAAGCTTTCTTT.

This clone was observed once. This chain uses TRBV9 with TRBJ1-1; D unclear. The germline CDR1 and CDR2 sequences are SGDLS and YYNGEE. The CDR3 totals 14 residues. V was pared by 4 bases and J by 3 bases, with 13 bases between. The CDR3 is CASSSIGGYTEAFF. The CDR3 DNA reads as TGTGCCAGCAGCTCTATCGGAGGGTACACTGAAGCTTTCTTT.

There are many counts of this clone. A far more abundant clone sits one base away, making this likely a read error. The sample carries other DNA sequences with the same CDR3. This rearrangement joins TRBV4-1 to TRBJ2-7; D gene unclear. Trimming removed 0 bases at V and 2 bases at J, with 8 bases between. Germline V CDR1 and CDR2: MGHRA, YSYEKL. This CDR3 is built from 14 residues. The CDR3 spells CASSQEYGPYEQYF. CDR3 DNA: TGCGCCAGCAGCCAAGAGTACGGTCCCTACGAGCAGTACTTC.

This chain links TRBV5-1 with TRBJ2-1, with D perhaps matching TRBD1 (6 bases). Trimming removed 7 bases from V and 4 bases from J, with 18 bases in between. CDR1 is SGHRS and CDR2 is YFSETQ in the germline V gene. This CDR3 contains 15 residues. This CDR3 reads CASRSSGGPYNEQFF. The CDR3, as DNA: TGCGCCAGCCGTAGTAGTGGGGGCCCTTACAATGAGCAGTTCTTC. The entire variable domain, with the rest obtained from reference TRBV5-1 and TRBJ2-1, is as follows: KAGVTQTPRYLIKTRGQQVTLSCSPISGHRSVSWYQQTPGQGLQFLFEYFSETQRNKGNFPGRFSGRQFSNSRSEMNVSTLELGDSALYLCASRSSGGPYNEQFFGPGTRLTVL.

This clone was detected once. This chain uses TRBV5-4 with TRBJ2-7; D is possibly TRBD1 (6 bases). V was shortened by 0 bases and J by 8 bases, with 21 bases between the two germline ends. The length of the CDR3 is 16 residues. Germline values: CDR1 SGHNT, CDR2 YYREEE (reference sequence). The CDR3 nucleotides read TGTGCCAGCAGCTTGGACAACGTGGGACATGCGATAAAGCAGTACTTC. Amino acids: CASSLDNVGHAIKQYF. The full variable domain, with the rest looked up from reference TRBV5-4 and TRBJ2-7, is ETGVTQSPTHLIKTRGQQVTLRCSSQSGHNTVSWYQQALGQGPQFIFQYYREEENGRGNFPPRFSGLQFPNYSSELNVNALELDDSALYLCASSLDNVGHAIKQYFGPGTRLTVT.

This chain uses TRBV6-5 with TRBJ2-7; possibly TRBD2 for D (5 bases). V dropped 0 bases and J dropped 4 bases, with 16 bases sitting between them. CDR1 is MNHEY and CDR2 is SVGAGI in the germline V gene. The CDR3 totals 16 residues. Here the CDR3 reads CASSYSGAVYGYEQYF. The CDR3 DNA reads as TGTGCCAGCAGTTACTCGGGAGCGGTTTATGGGTACGAGCAGTACTTC.

The rearrangement links TRBV5-1 to TRBJ2-1; 7 positions agree with TRBD1. Germline trimming cut 1 base from V and 6 bases from J; bases unmatched to any gene: 4. The CDR3 is 14 residues long. CDR1 and CDR2 from the germline V gene are SGHRS and YFSETQ. The CDR3 loop is CASSLSTGSNEQFF. The CDR3 coding sequence is TGCGCCAGCAGCTTGTCGACAGGGTCCAATGAGCAGTTCTTC.

This sequence joins TRBV11-3 and TRBJ2-7; 9 bases are shared with TRBD1. Germline lookup yields CDR1 SGHNT and CDR2 YENEEA. This CDR3 has 15 residues. J lost 5 bases, V lost 5 bases, and 10 bases had no gene match. This CDR3 is CASSPTWGQGHEQYF. CDR3 in DNA: TGTGCCAGCAGCCCGACTTGGGGACAGGGCCACGAGCAGTACTTC.

V is TRBV9 and J is TRBJ2-3; TRBD2 might be the D (6 bases). The germline CDR1 and CDR2 sequences are SGDLS and YYNGEE. Deletions cut 0 bases from V and 2 bases from J, with 13 bases between. The CDR3 is 16 amino acids. CDR3 in DNA: TGTGCCAGCAGCGTAGGAGCTAGCGACACCACAGATACGCAGTATTTT. This sequence encodes CASSVGASDTTDTQYF.

The chain combines TRBV29-1 with TRBJ2-7; TRBD2 agrees at 10 bases. Per the germline V gene, CDR1 is SQVTM and CDR2 is ANQGSEA. The CDR3 sequence is 14 residues long. Germline trimming cut 6 bases from V and 2 bases from J; bases unmatched to any gene: 7. Written as DNA, the CDR3 is TGCAGCGTGGAAACTAGCGGGAACGCCTACGAGCAGTACTTC. As protein: CSVETSGNAYEQYF.

About this clone itself: A read error may account for a junction end that differs from germline. This chain connects TRBV7-3 to TRBJ2-7; tentatively, D is TRBD1 (5 bases). This CDR3 comprises 13 residues. Germline CDR1 is SGHTA and CDR2 is FQGTGA. The CDR3 sequence is CASSVTQGSEQYF. The CDR3 DNA is TGTGCCAGCAGCGTAACCCAGGGATCCGAGCAGTACTTC.

The rearrangement joins TRBV11-2 to TRBJ2-5; 10 positions match TRBD2. Per the germline V gene, CDR1 is SGHAT and CDR2 is FQNNGV. With 1 base clipped from V and 4 bases from J, the junction kept 12 bases outside the gene matches. This CDR3 has 18 amino acids. CDR3 coding DNA: TGTGCCAGCAGCTTAGTGGGTCTGAGACTAGCGGGTGGAGAGACCCAGTACTTC. As protein: CASSLVGLRLAGGETQYF.

This chain joins TRBV27 and TRBJ2-7, with TRBD2 as a possible D gene (5 bases). Germline V lookup: CDR1 MNHEY, CDR2 SMNVEV (reference sequence). The V end was cut by 4 bases, the J end by 2 bases, with 12 bases between. The CDR3 length is 14 residues. CDR3 sequence reads: CASSWSGLTYEQYF. The CDR3 DNA follows: TGTGCCAGCAGTTGGTCGGGATTAACCTACGAGCAGTACTTC.

The chain carries TRBV6-6 and TRBJ1-3; 7 bases are shared with TRBD1. Trimming removed 8 bases from V and 7 bases from J; junction bases left unmatched: 5. CDR1 MNHNY and CDR2 SVGAGI come from the germline V gene (reference sequence). This CDR3 is built from 12 residues. CDR3 DNA: TGTGCCAGCGGGGACAGTCGCAACACCATATATTTT. Translating gives CASGDSRNTIYF.